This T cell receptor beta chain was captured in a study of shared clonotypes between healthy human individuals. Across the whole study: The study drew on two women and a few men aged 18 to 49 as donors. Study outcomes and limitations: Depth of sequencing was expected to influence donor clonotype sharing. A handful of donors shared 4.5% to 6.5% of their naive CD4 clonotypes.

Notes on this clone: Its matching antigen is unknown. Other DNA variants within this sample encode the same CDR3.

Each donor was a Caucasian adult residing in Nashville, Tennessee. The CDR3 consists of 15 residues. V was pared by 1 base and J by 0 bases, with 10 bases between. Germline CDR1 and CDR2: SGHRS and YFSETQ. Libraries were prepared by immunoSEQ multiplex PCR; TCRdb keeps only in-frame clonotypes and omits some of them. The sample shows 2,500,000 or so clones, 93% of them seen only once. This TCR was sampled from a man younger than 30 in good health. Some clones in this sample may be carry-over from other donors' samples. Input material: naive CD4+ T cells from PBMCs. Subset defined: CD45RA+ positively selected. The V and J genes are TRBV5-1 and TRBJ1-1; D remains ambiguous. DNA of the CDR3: TGCGCCAGCAGCTTGACCGGACGGGTGAACACTGAAGCTTTCTTT. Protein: CASSLTGRVNTEAFF.